This T cell receptor (beta chain) was sequenced for a study of beta chain features in type 1 diabetes. A single heparinised blood sample, averaging roughly 100 mL, was obtained per donor. This clone was seen more than once but under ten times. Its antigen remains unidentified. Overall study results and limits: Moderate but significant shortening of TCRB CDR3s was recorded in all four CD4+ subsets from Type 1 diabetes patients. PCR might favor shorter templates, but any such skew would affect patients and controls equally. TCRB rearrangement may or may not be influenced by HLA type; here this remained unresolved.

The CDR3 length is 13 residues. CDR1 GTSNPN and CDR2 SVGIG come from the germline V gene (reference sequence). With 5 bases clipped from V and 9 bases from J, the junction kept 8 bases outside the gene matches. Expressed TCRB transcripts were sequenced because the isolated RNA had all been reverse transcribed beforehand. Approximately 4 million reads was the average for naive, central memory and regulatory T cell samples. Clones were sequenced by immunoSEQ multiplex PCR, and TCRdb holds only the in-frame ones, with some missing. The table records a few hundred thousand clones, around 22% of them present only once.

This chain connects TRBV30 to TRBJ2-1; 9 bases fit TRBD2. This clonotype was sampled from a woman aged 25 to 39 with type 1 diabetes. The sequencing sample was made of naive CD4+ T cells from blood. Written as DNA, the CDR3 is TGTGCCTGGTCAGTTGCGGGAGGGCCTGAGCAGTTCTTC. It translates to CAWSVAGGPEQFF.